This T cell receptor (beta chain) was identified during a study of Ad26.COV2.S vaccination and SARS-CoV-2 variants. Study overall: In the study, Ad26.COV2.S was injected intramuscularly once, or twice 56 days apart.

This clone occurred once. Its specificity is not known. This specimen includes other DNA sequences encoding the same CDR3. Profiling relied on immunoSEQ multiplex PCR, and the TCRdb table lists in-frame clones only, not all of them. The table includes 400,000 to 450,000 clones, around 93% detected once. Overall study results and limits: From the TCR breadth and depth analyses, total T cell responses may have been underestimated.

After removal of 4 bases from V and 0 bases from J, the junction contained 8 bases not matched to a gene. Germline assignment: CDR1 SGHRS and CDR2 YFSETQ. The CDR3 has 16 amino acids. The treatment denotes: over 15 received Ad26.COV2.S at low or high dose, single or two shots; 5 received placebo; per-sample allocation not given. Following the first vaccine or placebo injection, samples were taken on day 63. Vaccination used an Ad26 vector expressing Wuhan-strain SARS-CoV-2 spike. Source: peripheral blood, taken in a trial of Ad26.COV2.S vaccine versus placebo. The chain joins TRBV5-1 to TRBJ2-3; TRBD2 agrees at 7 bases. The source is a person between 18 and 59 years old who received the Ad26.COV2.S COVID-19 vaccine or a placebo. Written as DNA, the CDR3 is TGCGCCAGCAGCCCCGGGGGAGGGCCCAGCACAGATACGCAGTATTTT. It codes for CASSPGGGPSTDTQYF. The variable domain in full, with the rest retrieved from reference TRBV5-1 and TRBJ2-3, is KAGVTQTPRYLIKTRGQQVTLSCSPISGHRSVSWYQQTPGQGLQFLFEYFSETQRNKGNFPGRFSGRQFSNSRSEMNVSTLELGDSALYLCASSPGGGPSTDTQYFGPGTRLTVL.